A selection of T cell receptor beta chains follows, all from one sample in a study of patients and donors after allogeneic stem cell transplantation. TCRdb reprocessed the RT-PCR reads with MiXCR, giving one entry per CDR3 protein. The table lists approximately 200,000 distinct CDR3 sequences, around two fifths of them singletons. Material for sequencing was blood, either unsorted or a sorted T cell fraction (not recorded which). Every receptor here comes from a human donor who was either an allogeneic HSCT recipient or a stem cell or donor lymphocyte infusion donor (not recorded which). It is not recorded whose cells these are; they may come from a transplant donor. Each CDR3 is given with its conserved first and last residue. A D gene is named only where the DNA matches it firmly. Clone size appears in some rows only: once, few, many, or a class for an expanded clone.

TRBV12-5	TRBJ2-1	NA	TRBD1	TGTGCTAGTGGTTTGCCCGGGACAGGGGTCAATGAGCAGTTCTTC	CASGLPGTGVNEQFF
TRBV25-1	TRBJ2-5	NA	TRBD1	TGTGCCAGCAGTGTCCAGGGGGCAGAGACCCAGTACTTC	CASSVQGAETQYF
TRBV12-3/TRBV12-4	TRBJ1-3	few	NA	TGTGCCAGCAGTTTTCCAGGGTCCTCTGGAAACACCATATATTTT	CASSFPGSSGNTIYF
TRBV6-4	TRBJ1-2	NA	TRBD1	TGTGCCAGCAGTGCGCAGGGGGCAGGCTATGGCTACACCTTC	CASSAQGAGYGYTF
TRBV5-1	TRBJ2-7	once	TRBD2	TGCGCCAGCAGCTTGGCTAGCGGGCGATCAATGTTCTACGAGCAGTACTTC	CASSLASGRSMFYEQYF
TRBV2	TRBJ1-1	few	NA	TGTGCCAGCAGTGAGGAACAGAACACTGAAGCTTTCTTT	CASSEEQNTEAFF
TRBV10-3	TRBJ1-3	NA	NA	TGTGCCATCAGTGAGACCGGCTCTGGAAACACCATATATTTT	CAISETGSGNTIYF
TRBV7-9	TRBJ2-1	NA	TRBD1	TGTGCCAGCAGCTATGGGACAGGGGTTACCAATGAGCAGTTCTTC	CASSYGTGVTNEQFF
TRBV6-2/TRBV6-3	TRBJ2-7	NA	TRBD2	TGTGCCAGCAGTCCGACCCAAGCGGGGGGACCCTACGAGCAGTACTTC	CASSPTQAGGPYEQYF
TRBV24-1	TRBJ2-1	NA	NA	TGTGCCACCAGTGATTTGGCACGGGGGCTGGGGCAGTTCTTC	CATSDLARGLGQFF
TRBV7-2	TRBJ1-1	many	TRBD1	TGTGCCAGCAGCATCTCGGGACAGAGGAACACTGAAGCTTTCTTT	CASSISGQRNTEAFF
TRBV6-6	TRBJ1-1	NA	NA	TGTGCCAGCAGTTACCCTCTGGGGGAGACTGAAGCTTTCTTT	CASSYPLGETEAFF
TRBV7-3	TRBJ2-1	NA	TRBD2	TGTGCCAGCAGCAAAATGACTAGCGGGATTGGGAATGAGCAGTTCTTC	CASSKMTSGIGNEQFF
TRBV12-3/TRBV12-4	TRBJ1-1	few	NA	TGTGCCAGCAACTACCCGGGGAACACTGAAGCTTTCTTT	CASNYPGNTEAFF
TRBV27	TRBJ2-1	once	NA	TGTGCCAGCAGTTTAACTCTCCCGGGAGAGCCTAGGAATGAGCAGTTCTTC	CASSLTLPGEPRNEQFF